This record covers a single T cell receptor beta chain. Its antigen is unidentified. Given the absence of the conserved phenylalanine or tryptophan at the CDR3 end, a read error is likely. Diagnostic assessment was based on clinical symptoms, serum thyroxine and TRAb, thyroid ultrasound and orbital computed tomography. The source material, RNA transcripts, was used to amplify TCR beta CDR3 regions. An initial round of RT-PCR targeting the TCR CDR3 relied on the HTBI primer set. TCRdb re-called the multiplex PCR reads through MiXCR, storing one row per CDR3 protein. The profile shows roughly 500,000 distinct CDR3 sequences, 40% to 50% of them singletons. These data come from a study of T cells in Graves' hyperthyroidism and ophthalmopathy. Overall study findings and caveats: A model using 13 V-J features told ophthalmopathy apart from stable hyperthyroidism. In blood, most of the thyroid clonotypes expanded above 0.001 were also present. Ophthalmopathy was identified by the model a median approximately 6.4 months ahead of onset.

CDR1 is ENHRY, CDR2 SYGVKD, per germline. J lost 1 base, V lost 6 bases, and 4 bases had no gene match. This CDR3 contains 14 residues. Sequencing was carried out using peripheral blood or thyroid tissue (not recorded which). The clonotype originates from an adult woman with Graves' disease, either hyperthyroidism or ophthalmopathy (not recorded which). The chain couples TRBV10-3 to TRBJ1-1, with 8 bases matching TRBD1. The CDR3: CAIRAGTGNTEAFS. CDR3 in DNA: TGTGCCATCAGGGCTGGGACAGGGAACACTGAAGCTTTCTCT.